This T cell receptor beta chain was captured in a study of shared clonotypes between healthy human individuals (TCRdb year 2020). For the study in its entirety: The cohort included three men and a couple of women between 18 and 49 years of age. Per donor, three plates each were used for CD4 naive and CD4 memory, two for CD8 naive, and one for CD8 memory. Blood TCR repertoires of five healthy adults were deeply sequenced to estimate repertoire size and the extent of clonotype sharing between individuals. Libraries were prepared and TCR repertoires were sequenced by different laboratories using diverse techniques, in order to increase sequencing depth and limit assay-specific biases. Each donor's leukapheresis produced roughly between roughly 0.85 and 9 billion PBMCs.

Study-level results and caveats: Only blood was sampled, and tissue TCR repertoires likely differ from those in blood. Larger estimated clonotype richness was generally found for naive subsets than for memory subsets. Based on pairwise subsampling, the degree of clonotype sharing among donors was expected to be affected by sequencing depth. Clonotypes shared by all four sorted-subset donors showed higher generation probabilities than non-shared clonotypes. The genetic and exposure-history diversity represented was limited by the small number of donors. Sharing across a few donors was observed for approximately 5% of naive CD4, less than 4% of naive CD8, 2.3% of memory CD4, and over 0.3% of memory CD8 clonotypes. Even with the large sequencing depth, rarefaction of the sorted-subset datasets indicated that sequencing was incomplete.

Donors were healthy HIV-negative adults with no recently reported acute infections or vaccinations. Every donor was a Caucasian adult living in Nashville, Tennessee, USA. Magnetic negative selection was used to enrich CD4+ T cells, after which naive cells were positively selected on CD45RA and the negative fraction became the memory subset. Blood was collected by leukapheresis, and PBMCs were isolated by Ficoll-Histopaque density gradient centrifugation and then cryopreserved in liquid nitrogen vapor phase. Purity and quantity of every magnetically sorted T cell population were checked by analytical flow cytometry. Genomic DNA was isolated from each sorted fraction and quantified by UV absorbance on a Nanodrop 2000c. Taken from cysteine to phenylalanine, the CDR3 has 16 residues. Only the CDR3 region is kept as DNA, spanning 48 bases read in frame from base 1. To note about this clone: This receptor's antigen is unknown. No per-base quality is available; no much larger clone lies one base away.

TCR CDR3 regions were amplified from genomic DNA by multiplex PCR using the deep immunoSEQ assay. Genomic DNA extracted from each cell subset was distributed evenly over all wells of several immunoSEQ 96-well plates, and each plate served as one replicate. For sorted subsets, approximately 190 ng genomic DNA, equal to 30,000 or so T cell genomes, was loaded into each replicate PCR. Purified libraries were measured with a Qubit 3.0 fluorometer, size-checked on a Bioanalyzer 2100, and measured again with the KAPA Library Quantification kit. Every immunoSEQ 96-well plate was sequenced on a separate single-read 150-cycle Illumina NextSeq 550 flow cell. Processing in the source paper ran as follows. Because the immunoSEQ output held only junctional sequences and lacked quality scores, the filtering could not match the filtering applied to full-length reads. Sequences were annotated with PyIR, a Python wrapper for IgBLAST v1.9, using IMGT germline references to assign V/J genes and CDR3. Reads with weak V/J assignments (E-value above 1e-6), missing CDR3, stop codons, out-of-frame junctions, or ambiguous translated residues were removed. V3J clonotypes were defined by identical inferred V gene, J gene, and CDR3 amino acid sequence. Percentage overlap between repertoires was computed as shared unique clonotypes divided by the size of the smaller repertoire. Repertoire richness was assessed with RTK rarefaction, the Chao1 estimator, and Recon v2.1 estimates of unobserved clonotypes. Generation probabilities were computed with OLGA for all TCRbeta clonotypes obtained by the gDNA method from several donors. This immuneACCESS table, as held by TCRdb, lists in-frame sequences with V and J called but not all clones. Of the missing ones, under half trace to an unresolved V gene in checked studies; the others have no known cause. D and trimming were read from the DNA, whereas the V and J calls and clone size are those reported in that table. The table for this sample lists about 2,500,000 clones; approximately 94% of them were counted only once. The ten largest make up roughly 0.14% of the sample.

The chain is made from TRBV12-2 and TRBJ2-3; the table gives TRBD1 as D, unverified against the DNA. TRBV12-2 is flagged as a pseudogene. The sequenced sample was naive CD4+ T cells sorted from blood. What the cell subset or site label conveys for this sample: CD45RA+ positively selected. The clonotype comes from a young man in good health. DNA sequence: TGTGCAAGTCGCTTATACGCCGAGGGGGCGACAGATACGCAGTATTTT. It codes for CASRLYAEGATDTQYF.